This T cell receptor (beta chain) was profiled in a study of CD8 T cells in Susac syndrome. Roughly 0.5 to 1 ug RNA was reverse transcribed with random hexamers. The authors amplified TCR beta CDR3 across 54 Vbeta and 13 Jbeta using immunoSEQ multiplex PCR. From the immunoSEQ multiplex PCR reads, TCRdb called clonotypes with MiXCR, one entry per CDR3 protein. The sample includes about 300,000 distinct CDR3 sequences, 75% to 90% seen only once; the top ten take roughly 0.17%. The V end was cut by 3 bases, the J end by 6 bases, with 12 bases between. This CDR3 is 14 amino acids long. Germline lookup yields CDR1 LNHDA and CDR2 SQIVND (reference sequence). Sequencing of TCR beta covered CD8+ and CD4+ T cells obtained from blood. Control patients had untreated stable or active relapsing-remitting multiple sclerosis by revised McDonald criteria. Negative magnetic isolation gave CD8+ and CD4+ cells; FACS enriched CD8+ TEMRA.

This clonotype was sampled from a human donor with multiple sclerosis. This sequence joins TRBV19 and TRBJ1-5; tentatively, D is TRBD1 (5 bases). The specimen sequenced was CD8+ T cells from PBMCs. CDR3 DNA: TGTGCCAGTAGTATGCAGGGTGGGTTTCAGCCCCAGCATTTT. Translation: CASSMQGGFQPQHF.